The T cell receptor (beta chain) under discussion was sequenced for a study of cytomegalovirus exposure and HLA in healthy donors. The ends lost 0 bases at V and 4 bases at J; junction bases unmatched: 3. The germline V gene has CDR1 LGHNA and CDR2 YSLEER. This CDR3 comprises 16 residues. PCR was performed using 60 Vbeta and 13 Jbeta primers. Libraries were prepared by immunoSEQ multiplex PCR; TCRdb keeps only in-frame clonotypes and omits some of them. The repertoire holds 150,000 to 200,000 clones, with about 77% as singletons. The chain employs TRBV4-3 and TRBJ2-5; TRBD2 agrees at 12 bases. This TCR was sampled from a woman aged 25 to 39 in good health and CMV-seropositive. Sequenced: PBMCs. The CDR3 nucleotides read TGCGCCAGCAGCCAAGATCCTAGCGGGGGGGTAGAGACCCAGTACTTC. It specifies CASSQDPSGGVETQYF.